The rows below give T cell receptor beta chains drawn from one sample of a study of siplizumab effects on memory and regulatory T cells. TCRdb keeps only in-frame clones here, not all; method: immunoSEQ multiplex PCR. The sample yields about 14,000 clones, 49% seen once. These receptors' targets are unknown. The sequenced sample was CFSE-low (dividing) CD4+ T cells sorted from an allogeneic mixed lymphocyte reaction. The origin of the receptors is a human donor in good health; the cells came from an allogeneic mixed lymphocyte reaction. CDR3s include the opening cysteine and the closing phenylalanine or tryptophan. Fields, in order: CDR3 protein, CDR3 DNA, J gene, clone size, D gene, V gene. A D gene is named only where the DNA matches it firmly. Some rows have no size entry. The others give once, few or many, or a class for an expanded clone.

CDR3: CASSYRRGVDEQYF
DNA: TGCGCCAGCAGCTATAGGAGGGGGGTTGACGAGCAGTACTTC
J: TRBJ2-7
size: once
D: NA
V: TRBV5-1

CDR3: CASSLVGGGNTIYF
DNA: TGTGCCAGCAGCTTAGTGGGGGGCGGAAACACCATATATTTT
J: TRBJ1-3
size: NA
D: NA
V: TRBV7-6

CDR3: CASSPLGERNQPQHF
DNA: TGTGCCAGCAGCCCATTGGGGGAAAGAAATCAGCCCCAGCATTTT
J: TRBJ1-5
size: NA
D: NA
V: TRBV7-2

CDR3: CASTRQGLNTGELFF
DNA: TGTGCCAGCACACGACAGGGGCTCAACACCGGGGAGCTGTTTTTT
J: TRBJ2-2
size: few
D: TRBD1
V: TRBV27

CDR3: CASSLVVGGANVLTF
DNA: TGCGCCAGCAGCTTGGTGGTAGGTGGGGCCAACGTCCTGACTTTC
J: TRBJ2-6
size: medium-sized
D: NA
V: TRBV5-1

CDR3: CASSLALQGRPEQFF
DNA: TGTGCCAGCAGCTTAGCGCTACAGGGACGACCTGAGCAGTTCTTC
J: TRBJ2-1
size: NA
D: NA
V: TRBV7-9

CDR3: CASSPGQGTDTQYF
DNA: TGCGCCAGCAGTCCTGGACAGGGCACAGATACGCAGTATTTT
J: TRBJ2-3
size: NA
D: TRBD1
V: TRBV4-1

CDR3: CASSYIGLTEAFF
DNA: TGTGCCAGCAGTTACATCGGCTTGACTGAAGCTTTCTTT
J: TRBJ1-1
size: NA
D: NA
V: TRBV6-5

CDR3: CASSGMNRGPSSYEQYF
DNA: TGTGCCAGCAGTGGGATGAACAGGGGCCCATCCTCCTACGAGCAGTACTTC
J: TRBJ2-7
size: NA
D: TRBD1
V: TRBV6-1

CDR3: CASSLGPAQYF
DNA: TGTGCCAGCAGCTTAGGGCCAGCGCAGTACTTC
J: TRBJ2-7
size: NA
D: NA
V: TRBV7-9

CDR3: CASSLGSRGRAAFF
DNA: TGTGCCTCAAGCCTAGGGTCGAGGGGCAGGGCTGCGTTCTTC
J: TRBJ2-1
size: NA
D: NA
V: TRBV2

CDR3: CASSPQLQNTEAFF
DNA: TGTGCCAGCTCACCACAGTTACAGAACACTGAAGCTTTCTTT
J: TRBJ1-1
size: medium-sized
D: NA
V: TRBV18

CDR3: CASSLDQGYTGELFF
DNA: TGTGCCAGCAGCTTAGACCAGGGGTACACCGGGGAGCTGTTTTTT
J: TRBJ2-2
size: NA
D: NA
V: TRBV7-6

CDR3: CASGLRWERFF
DNA: TGTGCTAGTGGTTTGAGGTGGGAACGTTTCTTC
J: TRBJ2-1
size: NA
D: NA
V: TRBV12-5

CDR3: CASNRGPNTEAFF
DNA: TGTGCCAGCAACAGGGGACCGAACACTGAAGCTTTCTTT
J: TRBJ1-1
size: NA
D: TRBD1
V: TRBV7-2

CDR3: CASSIDMGRTPGGYTF
DNA: TGTGCCAGCAGCATCGATATGGGGAGGACTCCCGGGGGCTACACCTTC
J: TRBJ1-2
size: NA
D: NA
V: TRBV9

CDR3: CASSPQRPLPTDTQYF
DNA: TGTGCCAGCAGCCCCCAGCGGCCCTTACCCACAGATACGCAGTATTTT
J: TRBJ2-3
size: few
D: NA
V: TRBV21-1

CDR3: CASSPVYGATGELFF
DNA: TGTGCCAGCTCACCAGTATATGGGGCCACCGGGGAGCTGTTTTTT
J: TRBJ2-2
size: NA
D: NA
V: TRBV18

CDR3: CASSQQSGSAIYEQYF
DNA: TGCGCCAGCAGTCAGCAGTCGGGGTCGGCCATCTACGAGCAGTACTTC
J: TRBJ2-7
size: medium-sized
D: NA
V: TRBV4-1

CDR3: CAWGEPYNEQFF
DNA: TGTGCCTGGGGGGAGCCATACAATGAGCAGTTCTTC
J: TRBJ2-1
size: NA
D: NA
V: TRBV30

CDR3: CASRGPDQPQHF
DNA: TGTGCCAGCAGGGGACCGGACCAGCCCCAGCATTTT
J: TRBJ1-5
size: once
D: NA
V: TRBV2

CDR3: CSVGGTSGIETQYF
DNA: TGCAGCGTTGGCGGGACTAGCGGGATTGAGACCCAGTACTTC
J: TRBJ2-5
size: NA
D: TRBD2
V: TRBV29-1

CDR3: CASRGTGDTPTYF
DNA: TGTGCCAGCAGGGGGACAGGGGACACCCCTACGTACTTC
J: TRBJ2-7
size: NA
D: TRBD1
V: TRBV6-6

CDR3: CASSHTSGRIGEQFF
DNA: TGTGCCAGCAGCCATACTAGCGGGAGAATTGGTGAGCAGTTCTTC
J: TRBJ2-1
size: NA
D: TRBD2
V: TRBV7-9

CDR3: CASRQGSGNTIYF
DNA: TGTGCCAGCAGACAGGGGAGTGGAAACACCATATATTTT
J: TRBJ1-3
size: medium-sized
D: TRBD1
V: TRBV11-3

CDR3: CASSLEPGGTEAFF
DNA: TGCGCCAGCAGCTTGGAGCCGGGAGGGACTGAAGCTTTCTTT
J: TRBJ1-1
size: NA
D: NA
V: TRBV5-1

CDR3: CASTRHDYEQYF
DNA: TGTGCCAGCACCCGACACGACTACGAGCAGTACTTC
J: TRBJ2-7
size: NA
D: NA
V: TRBV6-1

CDR3: CASSRVTDYNYGYTF
DNA: TGTGCCAGCAGCCGAGTGACAGACTATAACTATGGCTACACCTTC
J: TRBJ1-2
size: medium-sized
D: NA
V: TRBV14

CDR3: CASKRTETYEQYF
DNA: TGCGCCAGCAAGAGGACAGAGACCTACGAGCAGTACTTC
J: TRBJ2-7
size: NA
D: NA
V: TRBV10-2

CDR3: CASSFGPGETQYF
DNA: TGTGCCAGCAGCTTCGGCCCTGGTGAGACCCAGTACTTC
J: TRBJ2-5
size: NA
D: NA
V: TRBV7-9

CDR3: CASSQREKGEQYF
DNA: TGTGCCAGCAGCCAAAGGGAAAAGGGCGAGCAGTACTTC
J: TRBJ2-7
size: medium-sized
D: NA
V: TRBV16

CDR3: CASSRGGEAFF
DNA: TGTGCCAGCAGTAGGGGGGGTGAAGCTTTCTTT
J: TRBJ1-1
size: NA
D: NA
V: TRBV6-6

CDR3: CATSSGGLAGGELFF
DNA: TGTGCCACCAGCAGTGGGGGGCTAGCCGGCGGGGAGCTGTTTTTT
J: TRBJ2-2
size: NA
D: NA
V: TRBV15

CDR3: CAWSRTGSVEPQHF
DNA: TGTGCCTGGAGTCGAACCGGGAGCGTGGAGCCCCAGCATTTT
J: TRBJ1-5
size: NA
D: NA
V: TRBV30

CDR3: CASSLRQGSDEQYF
DNA: TGTGCCAGCAGCTTACGACAGGGAAGTGACGAGCAGTACTTC
J: TRBJ2-7
size: NA
D: TRBD1
V: TRBV7-9

CDR3: CASSRGRNNYGYTF
DNA: TGCGCCAGCAGTAGGGGACGGAATAACTATGGCTACACCTTC
J: TRBJ1-2
size: NA
D: NA
V: TRBV5-1

CDR3: CASSLKGGPSYNEQFF
DNA: TGTGCCAGCAGCCTAAAGGGGGGCCCCTCCTACAATGAGCAGTTCTTC
J: TRBJ2-1
size: NA
D: NA
V: TRBV5-6

CDR3: CASSFGTSNTEAFF
DNA: TGTGCCAGCAGTTTCGGGACGTCGAACACTGAAGCTTTCTTT
J: TRBJ1-1
size: NA
D: NA
V: TRBV6-6

CDR3: CAISEYGVLSSPLHF
DNA: TGTGCCATCAGTGAATACGGGGTTCTTTCTTCACCCCTCCACTTT
J: TRBJ1-6
size: medium-sized
D: NA
V: TRBV10-3

CDR3: CATSREKRRTGAAGELFF
DNA: TGTGCCACCAGCAGAGAAAAGAGAAGGACAGGGGCGGCCGGGGAGCTGTTTTTT
J: TRBJ2-2
size: NA
D: TRBD1
V: TRBV15

CDR3: CASSPSPGYNSPLHF
DNA: TGCGCCAGCAGCCCAAGCCCGGGATATAATTCACCCCTCCACTTT
J: TRBJ1-6
size: NA
D: NA
V: TRBV5-1

CDR3: CASSRKDGPEAKNIQYF
DNA: TGCGCCAGCAGCAGGAAGGACGGTCCCGAAGCCAAAAACATTCAGTACTTC
J: TRBJ2-4
size: NA
D: NA
V: TRBV5-1

CDR3: CASSIETALNQPQHF
DNA: TGTGCCAGTAGTATAGAGACAGCACTAAATCAGCCCCAGCATTTT
J: TRBJ1-5
size: medium-sized
D: NA
V: TRBV19

CDR3: CASSVGTISNQPQHF
DNA: TGTGCCAGCAGCGTCGGGACCATTAGCAATCAGCCCCAGCATTTT
J: TRBJ1-5
size: NA
D: NA
V: TRBV9

CDR3: CASSIDLAGGDEQFF
DNA: TGTGCCAGTAGTATAGATCTGGCCGGGGGGGATGAGCAGTTCTTC
J: TRBJ2-1
size: NA
D: TRBD2
V: TRBV19

CDR3: CASSEGQDYGYTF
DNA: TGTGCCAGCAGTGAAGGACAGGACTATGGCTACACCTTC
J: TRBJ1-2
size: NA
D: NA
V: TRBV6-1

CDR3: CASSDENRGNTYTF
DNA: TGCGCCAGCAGTGATGAAAACAGGGGCAATACCTACACCTTC
J: TRBJ1-2
size: few
D: TRBD1
V: TRBV10-2

CDR3: CASRSAANTGELFF
DNA: TGTGCCAGCAGATCGGCCGCGAACACCGGGGAGCTGTTTTTT
J: TRBJ2-2
size: NA
D: NA
V: TRBV9

CDR3: CASSVTGPHTEAFF
DNA: TGTGCCAGCAGTGTGACAGGGCCCCACACTGAAGCTTTCTTT
J: TRBJ1-1
size: few
D: TRBD1
V: TRBV7-2

CDR3: CASSKAGGYGYTF
DNA: TGTGCCAGCAGTAAAGCAGGGGGCTATGGCTACACCTTC
J: TRBJ1-2
size: NA
D: TRBD1
V: TRBV6-5

CDR3: CAWARDTAVQYF
DNA: TGTGCCTGGGCCCGGGACACCGCCGTGCAGTACTTC
J: TRBJ2-5
size: NA
D: NA
V: TRBV30

CDR3: CASSQVGQGAFSPLHF
DNA: TGCGCCAGCAGCCAAGTAGGACAGGGGGCATTTTCACCCCTCCACTTT
J: TRBJ1-6
size: once
D: TRBD1
V: TRBV4-1